Each of the 23 T cell receptor beta chains below was sequenced from the same sample in a study of control samples from healthy donors and cancer patients. Measured with immunoSEQ multiplex PCR; TCRdb has only the in-frame clones, and not every one. The sample includes 130,000 to 150,000 clones, 88% of them seen just once. Sequencing used blood. These receptors were collected from a woman in her thirties in good health.

V is TRBV20-1 and J is TRBJ1-5; TRBD1 matches 7 bases. The CDR3 has 14 amino acids. The V gene end was trimmed by 3 bases and the J gene end by 5 bases; junction bases not matched to a gene: 7. Per germline, CDR1 DFQATT and CDR2 SNEGSKA (reference sequence). DNA for the CDR3: TGCAGTGCTAGTCTCTCAGGGGGTCATCAGCCCCAGCATTTT. This translates into CSASLSGGHQPQHF.

The CDR3 loop reads CASSYPSGYYNSPLHF. The CDR3 DNA is TGTGCCAGCAGTTACCCGAGTGGGTATTATAATTCACCCCTCCACTTT. This chain uses TRBV6-6 with TRBJ1-6; no reliable D call. Germline V gene lookup returns CDR1 MNHNY and CDR2 SVGAGI (reference sequence). The CDR3 covers 16 residues. V was cut by 2 bases and J by 4 bases, with 12 bases left in between.

The chain is built from TRBV2 and TRBJ2-1, with TRBD2 as a possible D gene (5 bases). Between the trimmed V and J ends, which lost 6 bases and 8 bases, there was a span of 11 bases. Germline CDR1 reads SNHLY; CDR2 reads FYNNEI. This CDR3 is 12 amino acids long. As DNA, the CDR3 is TGTGCCAGCAGCGCTAGCACCCATGAGCAGTTCTTC. This gives the protein CASSASTHEQFF. The variable domain in full, with the rest retrieved from reference TRBV2 and TRBJ2-1, is EPEVTQTPSHQVTQMGQEVILRCVPISNHLYFYWYRQILGQKVEFLVSFYNNEISEKSEIFDDQFSVERPDGSNFTLKIRSTKLEDSAMYFCASSASTHEQFFGPGTRLTVL.

The CDR3 reads CASSLEGLAGVGGAKNIQYF. In DNA, the CDR3 is TGTGCCAGCAGCTTAGAGGGACTAGCGGGAGTCGGTGGAGCCAAAAACATTCAGTACTTC. The V call is TRBV7-6, the J call TRBJ2-4, with 14 bases aligning to TRBD2. Trimming cost V 1 base and J 0 bases; bases outside gene matches: 8. The CDR3 is 20 amino acids. Germline V CDR1 and CDR2: SGHVS, FNYEAQ.

V and J are TRBV7-9 and TRBJ1-1; possible D gene TRBD1, 5 bases. The CDR3 is 15 residues long. The V end lost 6 bases, the J end lost 0 bases, and 14 bases lay between the germline ends. Germline CDR1 and CDR2: SEHNR and FQNEAQ (reference sequence). The CDR3 sequence: CASSQTGGMNTEAFF. DNA of the CDR3: TGTGCCAGCAGTCAAACAGGAGGGATGAACACTGAAGCTTTCTTT.

CDR3 loop: CASSPGTGDYGYTF. The CDR3 region has the DNA TGTGCCAGCTCACCCGGGACAGGGGACTATGGCTACACCTTC. The rearrangement links TRBV18 to TRBJ1-2; TRBD1 matches 10 bases. Germline assignment: CDR1 KGHSH and CDR2 LQKENI. V was clipped by 3 bases and J by 3 bases; unmatched bases: 1. This CDR3 is 14 amino acids long.

This clone turned up a few times. The chain uses TRBV3-1 (or the pseudogene TRBV3-2) and TRBJ2-1, with D possibly matching TRBD2 (6 bases). The germline gives CDR1 LGHDT, CDR2 YNNKEL (reference sequence). The ends were cut back, 2 bases at V and 7 bases at J, with 30 bases in the middle. The CDR3 runs 20 residues. The CDR3 DNA is TGTGCCAGCAGCCAAAGCCCAAGCTCCACCTCTAGCGCCGGGTGGAATGAGCAGTTCTTC. Residues: CASSQSPSSTSSAGWNEQFF.

The V and J genes are TRBV10-3 and TRBJ2-3; no reliable D call. Germline loops: CDR1 ENHRY, CDR2 SYGVKD. The ends were cut back, 4 bases at V and 2 bases at J, with 4 bases in the middle. This CDR3 spans 12 amino acids. The CDR3 spells CAISGTTDTQYF. Written as DNA, the CDR3 is TGTGCCATCAGTGGGACCACAGATACGCAGTATTTT.

J is TRBJ2-3 and V is TRBV7-2; maybe TRBD2 (6 bases). The ends were cut back, 5 bases at V and 3 bases at J, with 18 bases in the middle. This CDR3 is 16 amino acids long. From germline, CDR1 is SGHTA and CDR2 FQGNSA. CDR3 sequence (DNA): TGTGCCAGCAGCCAGTGGACGGGGGTAAGGACAGATACGCAGTATTTT. The encoded protein is CASSQWTGVRTDTQYF.

The V gene is TRBV30, the J gene TRBJ1-3; a possible D gene is TRBD1 (6 bases). Between the trimmed V and J ends, which lost 3 bases and 7 bases, there was a span of 7 bases. Germline-derived CDR1 and CDR2 are GTSNPN and SVGIG (reference sequence). The CDR3 runs to 11 residues. The CDR3: CAWRTGNTIYF. CDR3 DNA sequence: TGTGCCTGGAGAACAGGGAACACCATATATTTT.

V and J are TRBV3-1 (or the pseudogene TRBV3-2) and TRBJ1-2; D ambiguous. The CDR3 is made up of 13 amino acids. V lost 4 bases, J lost 4 bases, and 10 bases lay in between. CDR1 and CDR2 (germline): LGHDT, YNNKEL (reference sequence). CDR3 in amino acids: CASSPRGFYGYTF. CDR3 in DNA: TGTGCCAGCAGCCCCCGGGGATTCTATGGCTACACCTTC.

The chain employs TRBV30 and TRBJ1-1; no clear D. The CDR3 runs 13 residues. Germline V lookup: CDR1 GTSNPN, CDR2 SVGIG (reference sequence). The V end was cut by 3 bases, the J end by 3 bases, with 11 bases between. The CDR3 reads CAWSGMTDTEAFF. The DNA of the CDR3 is TGTGCCTGGAGCGGAATGACGGACACTGAAGCTTTCTTT.

The CDR3 DNA reads as TGTGCCAGCAGCCTCCAACCTCCGGGACTAGCGGGAGGGAATGAGCAGTTCTTC. This encodes CASSLQPPGLAGGNEQFF. The J gene is TRBJ2-1, the V gene TRBV3-1 (or the pseudogene TRBV3-2), with 16 bases identical to TRBD2. The CDR3 has 18 amino acids. Germline CDR1 reads LGHDT; CDR2 reads YNNKEL (reference sequence). V lost 4 bases to trimming and J lost 7 bases; unmatched junction nucleotides: 10.

The chain combines TRBV14 with TRBJ2-7, with 9 bases matching TRBD2. Germline V gene sequence: CDR1 SGHDN, CDR2 FVKESK. The CDR3 has 15 amino acids. Unmatched junction bases numbered 10, after V lost 4 bases and J lost 6 bases. CDR3 in DNA: TGTGCCAGCAGCCGTTGGCGGGAGGGCCTCGGCGAGCAGTACTTC. This codes for CASSRWREGLGEQYF.

The rearrangement uses TRBV2 and TRBJ2-1; D is uncertain. V was shortened by 6 bases and J by 11 bases, with 14 bases between the two germline ends. This CDR3 is 12 amino acids long. Germline V gives CDR1 SNHLY, CDR2 FYNNEI. For the CDR3, the DNA is TGTGCCAGCAGGGCCGACCCCGCCCAGCAGTTCTTC. Translated: CASRADPAQQFF.

This rearrangement joins TRBV28 to TRBJ2-1; 7 positions agree with TRBD2. After removal of 10 bases from V and 8 bases from J, the junction contained 11 bases not matched to a gene. The CDR3 spans 13 residues. Germline CDR1 and CDR2: MDHEN and SYDVKM. This CDR3 is CAIFEPGGDEQFF. The CDR3 nucleotides read TGTGCCATCTTCGAACCGGGGGGTGATGAGCAGTTCTTC. Complete variable domain (other parts from reference TRBV28 and TRBJ2-1): DVKVTQSSRYLVKRTGEKVFLECVQDMDHENMFWYRQDPGLGLRLIYFSYDVKMKEKGDIPEGYSVSREKKERFSLILESASTNQTSMYLCAIFEPGGDEQFFGPGTRLTVL.

This clone was detected once. The V call is TRBV7-2, the J call TRBJ1-4; 8 nucleotides agree with TRBD1. After removal of 4 bases from V and 6 bases from J, the junction contained 7 bases not matched to a gene. The CDR3 sequence is 15 residues long. Germline CDR1 reads SGHTA; CDR2 reads FQGNSA. The CDR3 reads CASSSQTGADEKLFF. CDR3 nucleotide sequence: TGTGCCAGCAGCTCACAGACAGGGGCCGATGAAAAACTGTTTTTT.

The rearrangement links TRBV18 to TRBJ1-2; no clear D gene. Per germline, CDR1 KGHSH and CDR2 LQKENI. This CDR3 has 14 residues. V lost 1 base, J lost 5 bases, and 11 bases lay in between. This chain's CDR3 is CASSPREAVYGYTF. For the CDR3, the DNA is TGTGCCAGCTCACCACGGGAGGCAGTGTATGGCTACACCTTC.

The gene calls are TRBV27 and TRBJ1-1; unclear D gene. Deletions cut 1 base from V and 1 base from J, with 4 bases between. CDR3 length: 13 amino acids. The germline gives CDR1 MNHEY, CDR2 SMNVEV (reference sequence). The CDR3 spells CASSLWQNTEAFF. The DNA of the CDR3 is TGTGCCAGCAGTTTATGGCAGAACACTGAAGCTTTCTTT.

The count of this clone is one. This chain uses TRBV7-8 with TRBJ2-1; D is perhaps TRBD2 (5 bases). Trimming left V 5 bases short and J 9 bases short, with 11 bases between. CDR3 size: 12 residues. Germline V gene data show CDR1 as SGHVS and CDR2 as FQNEAQ. The CDR3 bases are TGTGCCAGCAGCCCAATGGCGGGTGAGCAGTTCTTC. Amino acids: CASSPMAGEQFF.

The J gene is TRBJ1-5, the V gene TRBV5-6; 12 bases fit TRBD1. This CDR3 region has 15 residues. CDR1 and CDR2 from the germline V gene are SGHDT and YYEEEE. With 4 bases clipped from V and 6 bases from J, the junction kept 5 bases outside the gene matches. This chain's CDR3 is CASSTGTGGSQPQHF. The DNA of the CDR3 is TGTGCCAGCAGCACCGGGACAGGGGGCTCTCAGCCCCAGCATTTT.

V is TRBV11-1 and J is TRBJ1-1; TRBD1 aligns across 9 bases. V was clipped by 5 bases and J by 6 bases; unmatched bases: 7. Germline V gives CDR1 SGHAT, CDR2 FQDESV (reference sequence). The CDR3 is 14 amino acids. The CDR3 is CASSPTGGIAEAFF. As DNA, the CDR3 is TGTGCCAGCAGCCCGACAGGGGGTATCGCTGAAGCTTTCTTT.

This sequence joins TRBV11-2 and TRBJ2-3, with D uncertain. Between the trimmed V and J ends, which lost 3 bases and 0 bases, there was a span of 4 bases. The length of the CDR3 is 13 residues. The V gene's germline CDR1 is SGHAT and CDR2 FQNNGV. CDR3 in amino acids: CASSLVSTDTQYF. DNA of the CDR3: TGTGCCAGCAGCTTGGTTAGCACAGATACGCAGTATTTT.